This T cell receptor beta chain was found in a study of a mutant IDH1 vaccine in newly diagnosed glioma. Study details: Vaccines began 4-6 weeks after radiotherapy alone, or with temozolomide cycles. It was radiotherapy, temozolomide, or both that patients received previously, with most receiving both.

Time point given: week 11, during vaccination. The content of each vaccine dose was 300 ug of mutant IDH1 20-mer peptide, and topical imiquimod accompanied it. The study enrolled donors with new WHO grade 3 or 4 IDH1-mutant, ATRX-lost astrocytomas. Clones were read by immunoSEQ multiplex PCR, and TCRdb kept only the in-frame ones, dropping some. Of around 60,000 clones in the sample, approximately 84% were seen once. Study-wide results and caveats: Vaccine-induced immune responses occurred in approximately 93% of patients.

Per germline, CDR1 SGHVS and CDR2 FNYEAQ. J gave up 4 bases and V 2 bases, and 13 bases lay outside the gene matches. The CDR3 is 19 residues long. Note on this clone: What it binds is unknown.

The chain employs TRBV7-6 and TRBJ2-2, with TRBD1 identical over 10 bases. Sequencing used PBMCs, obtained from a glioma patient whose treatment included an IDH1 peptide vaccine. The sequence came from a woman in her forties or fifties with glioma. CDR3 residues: CASSLRGTGVRPVTGELFF. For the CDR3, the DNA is TGTGCCAGCAGCTTACGCGGGACAGGGGTACGCCCAGTCACCGGGGAGCTGTTTTTT.